The entry below gives a single T cell receptor (beta chain) sequence along with its context. Assay: immunoSEQ multiplex PCR; the TCRdb copy retains only in-frame clones and omits some. The sample records more than 90,000 clones, more than 75% being singletons. The entry originates in a study of blood T cell repertoires in COVID-19. As for the study in general: Italy, Spain and the United States were the sources of the convalescent and acute COVID-19 samples.

Trimming cost V 3 bases and J 1 base, with 13 bases left between them. Germline CDR1 reads MNHNY; CDR2 reads SVGAGI (reference sequence). This CDR3 is 16 amino acids long. The sequencing sample was made of peripheral blood. The chain is built from TRBV6-6 and TRBJ1-5, with D possibly matching TRBD1 (5 bases). This clonotype was obtained from a man in his forties with acute or convalescent COVID-19. The CDR3 protein is CASSYSFDRSNQPQHF. CDR3 sequence (DNA): TGTGCCAGCAGTTATTCCTTCGACAGAAGCAATCAGCCCCAGCATTTT.